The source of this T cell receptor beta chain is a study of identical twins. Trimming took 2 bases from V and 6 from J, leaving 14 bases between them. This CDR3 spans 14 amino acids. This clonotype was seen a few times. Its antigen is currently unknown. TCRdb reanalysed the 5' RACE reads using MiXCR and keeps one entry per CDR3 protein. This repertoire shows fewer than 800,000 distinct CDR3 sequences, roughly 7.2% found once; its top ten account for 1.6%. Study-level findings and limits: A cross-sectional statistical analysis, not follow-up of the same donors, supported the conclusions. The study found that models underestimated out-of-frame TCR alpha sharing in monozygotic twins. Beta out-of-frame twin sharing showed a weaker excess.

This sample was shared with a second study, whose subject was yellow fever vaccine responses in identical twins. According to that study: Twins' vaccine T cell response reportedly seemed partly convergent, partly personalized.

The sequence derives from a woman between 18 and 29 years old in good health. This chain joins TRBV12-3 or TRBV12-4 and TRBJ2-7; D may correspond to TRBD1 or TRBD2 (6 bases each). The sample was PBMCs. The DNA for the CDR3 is TGTGCCAGCAGTTTATCCGGGAGAGGGGGCGAGCAGTACTTC. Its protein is CASSLSGRGGEQYF.